Following are 31 T cell receptor beta chains from one sample sequenced in a study of blood T cells in healthy people across ages. Primed by a sample-barcoded 5' primer and a J-beta primer mix, a second PCR proceeded for 7 to 11 cycles. TCRdb recomputed calls from the 5' RACE reads with MiXCR, one row per CDR3 protein. The repertoire has about 680,000 distinct CDR3 sequences, 45% to 50% of them found once; the top ten carry about a third. Sample: blood. These receptors came from a woman between 55 and 75 years old in good health.

The chain uses TRBV2 and TRBJ2-7; D remains ambiguous. This CDR3 has 15 amino acids. In germline, CDR1 is SNHLY, CDR2 FYNNEI. Trimming pared 0 bases from V and 6 bases from J, leaving 15 bases between. CDR3 bases: TGTGCCAGCAGTGAAGCAGAGAGCAAGATAACCGAGCAGTACTTC. It codes for CASSEAESKITEQYF.

J is TRBJ2-3 and V is TRBV5-1; unclear D gene. The CDR3 sequence is 16 residues long. V was cut by 0 bases and J by 2 bases, with 13 bases left in between. Germline assignment: CDR1 SGHRS and CDR2 YFSETQ. CDR3 sequence: CASSLASGMSTDTQYF. The CDR3 nucleotides are TGCGCCAGCAGCTTGGCCAGTGGGATGTCCACAGATACGCAGTATTTT.

The genes are TRBV28 and TRBJ1-2; TRBD1 aligns across 8 bases. CDR1 and CDR2 from the germline V gene are MDHEN and SYDVKM. This CDR3 spans 17 amino acids. V gave up 8 bases and J gave up 1 base; unmatched junction bases: 15. CDR3 region: CASSALWQGADNYGYTF. Written as DNA, the CDR3 is TGTGCCAGCTCGGCGTTGTGGCAGGGGGCGGATAACTATGGCTACACCTTC.

V gene TRBV27 combines with J gene TRBJ2-1; D may be TRBD2 (6 bases). Deletions cut 7 bases from V and 4 bases from J, with 23 bases between. CDR1 is MNHEY, CDR2 SMNVEV, per germline (reference sequence). The length of the CDR3 is 17 residues. The CDR3 nucleotides read TGTGCCAGCACCATGGGGGGTGGTCGTTACCCTTACAATGAGCAGTTCTTC. This gives the protein CASTMGGGRYPYNEQFF.

This chain links TRBV6-1 with TRBJ1-5; D might be TRBD1 (5 bases). V was shortened by 3 bases and J by 3 bases, with 9 bases between the two germline ends. This CDR3 comprises 14 residues. Germline CDR1 is MNHNS and CDR2 is SASEGT. The CDR3 nucleotides are TGTGCCAGCAGTGAGGGACCGACCAATCAGCCCCAGCATTTT. Encoded protein: CASSEGPTNQPQHF.

The chain carries TRBV12-3 or TRBV12-4 and TRBJ1-2; D uncertain. The ends were cut back, 5 bases at V and 8 bases at J, with 15 bases in the middle. The CDR3 consists of 13 residues. CDR3 sequence reads: CASSPWEGGGYTF. CDR3 DNA sequence: TGTGCCAGCAGTCCGTGGGAGGGCGGGGGCTACACCTTC.

The chain carries TRBV9 and TRBJ1-2, with D perhaps matching TRBD1 (5 bases). Between the trimmed V and J ends, which lost 5 bases and 2 bases, there was a span of 16 bases. CDR1 is SGDLS, CDR2 YYNGEE, per germline. This CDR3 has 15 amino acids. CDR3: CASRATGTDNYGYTF. The CDR3 DNA reads as TGTGCCAGCAGGGCAACCGGGACGGACAACTATGGCTACACCTTC. Full variable domain (outside the CDR3, taken from reference TRBV9 and TRBJ1-2): DSGVTQTPKHLITATGQRVTLRCSPRSGDLSVYWYQQSLDQGLQFLIQYYNGEERAKGNILERFSAQQFPDLHSELNLSSLELGDSALYFCASRATGTDNYGYTFGSGTRLTVV.

The rearrangement joins TRBV7-6 to TRBJ1-1; D not certain. The V gene's germline CDR1 is SGHVS and CDR2 FNYEAQ. V was pared by 7 bases and J by 0 bases, with 15 bases between. The CDR3 has 15 residues. CDR3 region: CASTSNAFMNTEAFF. The CDR3 DNA reads TGTGCCAGCACCAGCAATGCTTTCATGAACACTGAAGCTTTCTTT.

The chain is built from TRBV29-1 and TRBJ1-2; 7 bases line up with TRBD1. V lost 7 bases to trimming and J lost 9 bases; unmatched junction nucleotides: 11. The CDR3 length is 12 residues. CDR1 SQVTM and CDR2 ANQGSEA come from the germline V gene. The CDR3 reads CSDIDRVCSYTF. The CDR3 bases are TGCAGCGACATCGACAGGGTCTGCAGCTACACCTTC. The whole variable domain, filled in from reference TRBV29-1 and TRBJ1-2, reads SAVISQKPSRDICQRGTSLTIQCQVDSQVTMMFWYRQQPGQSLTLIATANQGSEATYESGFVIDKFPISRPNLTFSTLTVSNMSPEDSSIYLCSDIDRVCSYTFGSGTRLTVV.

This chain connects TRBV6-5 to TRBJ1-5, with D hard to call. Per germline, CDR1 MNHEY and CDR2 SVGAGI. Deletions cut 8 bases from V and 7 bases from J, with 15 bases between. CDR3 length: 13 amino acids. Written as DNA, the CDR3 is TGTGCCAGCCGTCCCCCGGGAGGGCAGCCCCAGCATTTT. Residues: CASRPPGGQPQHF.

The chain uses TRBV10-3 and TRBJ2-1, with TRBD2 matching 11 bases. Trimming took 6 bases from V and 3 from J; bases not matched to a gene: 4. Germline V CDR1 and CDR2: ENHRY, SYGVKD. The CDR3 totals 15 residues. For the CDR3, the DNA is TGTGCCATCAGCCTCGGGACTAGCGGCTACAATGAGCAGTTCTTC. It specifies CAISLGTSGYNEQFF.

The chain uses TRBV7-2 and TRBJ2-4, with D maybe TRBD2 (5 bases). Trimming cost V 4 bases and J 15 bases, with 13 bases left between them. Per germline, CDR1 SGHTA and CDR2 FQGNSA. This CDR3 is built from 11 residues. The CDR3 sequence: CASSSGVVPYF. CDR3 nucleotide sequence: TGTGCCAGCAGCTCCGGGGTGGTACCGTACTTC. Full variable domain (rest looked up from reference TRBV7-2 and TRBJ2-4): GAGVSQSPSNKVTEKGKDVELRCDPISGHTALYWYRQSLGQGLEFLIYFQGNSAPDKSGLPSDRFSAERTGGSVSTLTIQRTQQEDSAVYLCASSSGVVPYFGAGTRLSVL.

CDR3 sequence (DNA): TGTGCCAGCAGCCAGAGACAGTTCAATGAGCAGTTCTTC. This encodes CASSQRQFNEQFF. V gene TRBV7-9 combines with J gene TRBJ2-1; TRBD1 is a possible D gene (5 bases). The ends were cut back, 5 bases at V and 6 bases at J, with 11 bases in the middle. This CDR3 has 13 residues. Germline CDR1 reads SEHNR; CDR2 reads FQNEAQ (reference sequence).

The J gene is TRBJ2-2, the V gene TRBV25-1; TRBD2 matches at 15 bases. Germline V gene lookup returns CDR1 MGHDK and CDR2 SYGVNS. The CDR3 extends over 17 amino acids. V gave up 4 bases and J gave up 4 bases; unmatched junction bases: 4. As DNA, the CDR3 is TGTGCCAGCAGTGGGGGACTAGCGGGAGGTGGCACCGGGGAGCTGTTTTTT. It is translated as CASSGGLAGGGTGELFF.

A few counts support this clonotype. The chain has TRBV7-2 and TRBJ2-3; a weak D match, TRBD1 (5 bases). The CDR3 totals 13 residues. Trimming cost V 5 bases and J 4 bases, with 10 bases left between them. Germline V CDR1 and CDR2: SGHTA, FQGNSA. CDR3 in amino acids: CASSGRTSDTQYF. Written as DNA, the CDR3 is TGTGCCAGCAGCGGAAGGACATCAGATACGCAGTATTTT. The variable domain in full, completed from reference TRBV7-2 and TRBJ2-3, reads GAGVSQSPSNKVTEKGKDVELRCDPISGHTALYWYRQSLGQGLEFLIYFQGNSAPDKSGLPSDRFSAERTGGSVSTLTIQRTQQEDSAVYLCASSGRTSDTQYFGPGTRLTVL.

This chain uses TRBV20-1 with TRBJ2-1; 8 bases are shared with TRBD1. The CDR3 is made up of 14 amino acids. From germline, CDR1 is DFQATT and CDR2 SNEGSKA (reference sequence). With 7 bases clipped from V and 4 bases from J, the junction kept 9 bases outside the gene matches. The CDR3 spells CSVAGTGVYNEQFF. CDR3 sequence (DNA): TGCAGTGTCGCCGGGACAGGAGTATACAATGAGCAGTTCTTC.

This clonotype was seen only a few times. The V gene is TRBV6-5, the J gene TRBJ2-5; TRBD1 agrees at 11 bases. J gave up 3 bases and V 2 bases, and 2 bases lay outside the gene matches. The CDR3 contains 15 residues. Looked up from germline, CDR1 is MNHEY and CDR2 is SVGAGI. For the CDR3, the DNA is TGTGCCAGCAGTTACGGGACAGGGGGGAAAGAGACCCAGTACTTC. Translated, it gives CASSYGTGGKETQYF.

V gene TRBV11-2 combines with J gene TRBJ2-7; 9 bases agree with TRBD1. The CDR3 runs to 23 residues. CDR1 and CDR2 from the germline V gene are SGHAT and FQNNGV. V was pared by 1 base and J by 3 bases, with 28 bases of the junction left unmatched. The CDR3 loop reads CASSLVRGQGGSLDRPRYYEQYF. The DNA of the CDR3 is TGTGCCAGCAGCTTAGTTAGGGGACAGGGTGGATCCCTGGATCGGCCGAGATACTACGAGCAGTACTTC.

Only a few counts were recorded for this clonotype. V and J are TRBV12-5 and TRBJ2-5; 10 bases are a match to TRBD1. This CDR3 has 16 amino acids. Trimming cost V 3 bases and J 2 bases; bases outside gene matches: 6. Germline values: CDR1 LGHNT, CDR2 FRNRAP. The CDR3 nucleotides are TGTGCTAGTGGTTTTGCTAGGACAGGGGGACAAGAGACCCAGTACTTC. Its protein is CASGFARTGGQETQYF.

As regards this clonotype: An end of the junction differs from the germline gene, which may be a read error. J is TRBJ2-1 and V is TRBV6-4; 9 bases are shared with TRBD2. The length of the CDR3 is 15 residues. Germline V gene sequence: CDR1 MRHNA, CDR2 SNTAGT. The CDR3 nucleotides are TGCGCCAGCAGTGACTTTAGCGGGAGTTACAATGAGCAGTTCTTC. It is translated as CASSDFSGSYNEQFF.

About this clonotype itself: The junction and the germline gene differ at one end; a read error may be behind it. V and J are TRBV27 and TRBJ2-4; D is perhaps TRBD2 (6 bases). The closer fit of TRBJ2-7 to the DNA end suggests the J call may be wrong. CDR1 is MNHEY and CDR2 is SMNVEV in the germline V gene (reference sequence). The CDR3 sequence is 16 residues long. Here the CDR3 reads CACSLRWRGSAYEQYF. Here the CDR3 DNA reads TGTGCCTGCAGTTTAAGGTGGCGGGGCAGCGCATACGAGCAGTACTTC.

This chain links TRBV4-3 with TRBJ2-7; no clear D gene. Germline assignment: CDR1 LGHNA and CDR2 YSLEER. CDR3 length: 15 residues. V was cut by 0 bases and J by 7 bases, with 16 bases left in between. The CDR3 nucleotides are TGCGCCAGCAGCCAAGATTGGGATAGGATTGGGGAGCAGTACTTC. Its protein product is CASSQDWDRIGEQYF.

In the case of this clonotype: A junction boundary mismatches the germline segment, possibly from a read error. The chain employs TRBV25-1 and TRBJ2-1; no definite D call. This CDR3 has 14 amino acids. Germline assignment: CDR1 MGHDK and CDR2 SYGVNS. CDR3 amino acids: CASRERTRSGEQIF. The CDR3 bases are TGTGCCAGCAGAGAAAGGACGAGATCCGGTGAGCAGATCTTC.

The chain carries TRBV7-2 and TRBJ2-1; the match to TRBD2 covers 9 bases. Trimming took 5 bases from V and 10 from J; bases not matched to a gene: 21. Germline V gene lookup returns CDR1 SGHTA and CDR2 FQGNSA. The CDR3 has 18 amino acids. The CDR3, as DNA: TGTGCCAGCAGCCCCAGGGTTATAGCGGGAGTGCGGGGGATGGAGCAGTTCTTC. It encodes CASSPRVIAGVRGMEQFF.

V is TRBV7-6 and J is TRBJ2-7; no clear D gene. Trimming pared 1 base from V and 3 bases from J, leaving 10 bases between. Germline CDR1 SGHVS, CDR2 FNYEAQ. The CDR3 has 14 residues. CDR3 protein: CASSLGPTLYEQYF. The CDR3 region has the DNA TGTGCCAGCAGCTTAGGTCCCACTCTCTACGAGCAGTACTTC.

The chain couples TRBV20-1 to TRBJ2-1, with 15 bases matching TRBD2. Germline loops: CDR1 DFQATT, CDR2 SNEGSKA (reference sequence). V lost 5 bases to trimming and J lost 7 bases; unmatched junction nucleotides: 6. The CDR3 runs 15 residues. The CDR3 region is CSADTGTSGRNEQFF. As DNA, the CDR3 is TGCAGTGCTGACACCGGGACTAGCGGGAGGAATGAGCAGTTCTTC.

The sample holds a few counts of this clonotype. CDR3 coding DNA: TGCAGTGCTAGCAACGGGAGGGTTGTCGAGCAGTACTTC. Its protein is CSASNGRVVEQYF. The chain uses TRBV20-1 and TRBJ2-7; 8 positions match TRBD2. The germline gives CDR1 DFQATT, CDR2 SNEGSKA (reference sequence). V was clipped by 3 bases and J by 6 bases; unmatched bases: 7. The CDR3 has 13 residues.

The J gene is TRBJ2-1, the V gene TRBV4-3, with 11 bases aligning to TRBD2. The germline gives CDR1 LGHNA, CDR2 YSLEER. The junction had 9 bases not matched to a gene; V was cut back by 3 bases and J by 8 bases. The CDR3 is made up of 16 amino acids. For the CDR3, the DNA is TGCGCCAGCAGCCAGAAACTAGCGGGAGAAGGCGATGAGCAGTTCTTC. Its translation is CASSQKLAGEGDEQFF.

V and J are TRBV4-2 and TRBJ2-7; 8 positions agree with TRBD1. The CDR3 extends over 14 amino acids. V was pared by 2 bases and J by 4 bases, with 4 bases of the junction left unmatched. The germline V gene has CDR1 LGHNA and CDR2 YNFKEQ. The CDR3 DNA reads TGTGCCAGCAGCCAAAGGACAGGGCGATACGAGCAGTACTTC. Its translation: CASSQRTGRYEQYF.

This clonotype occurred a few times. V is TRBV7-2 and J is TRBJ2-7; the match to TRBD1 covers 8 bases. This CDR3 region has 14 residues. V was pared by 4 bases and J by 4 bases, with 6 bases of the junction left unmatched. CDR1 and CDR2 from the germline V gene are SGHTA and FQGNSA. CDR3 in DNA: TGTGCCAGCAGCTCACAGGGGGGTCAGTACGAGCAGTACTTC. This sequence encodes CASSSQGGQYEQYF. The complete variable domain, with remaining parts taken from reference TRBV7-2 and TRBJ2-7, reads GAGVSQSPSNKVTEKGKDVELRCDPISGHTALYWYRQSLGQGLEFLIYFQGNSAPDKSGLPSDRFSAERTGGSVSTLTIQRTQQEDSAVYLCASSSQGGQYEQYFGPGTRLTVT.

The chain uses TRBV6-1 and TRBJ2-7; D is perhaps TRBD2 (5 bases). Germline V CDR1 and CDR2: MNHNS, SASEGT. The CDR3 loop spans 16 amino acids. V was clipped by 0 bases and J by 2 bases, with 14 bases between them. In nucleotides, the CDR3 is TGTGCCAGCAGTGAAGCTTCGGGGAGATCCCCCTACGAGCAGTACTTC. This translates into CASSEASGRSPYEQYF.